Below, 19 T cell receptor beta chains from the same sample are listed, as sequenced in a study of blood T cell repertoires in COVID-19. Sequencing used immunoSEQ multiplex PCR; TCRdb keeps in-frame clones, though not all of them. This sample carries roughly 120,000 clones, about 91% of them seen once, and the ten largest clones take 0.88%. The sequencing input was peripheral blood. The origin of the receptors is a woman between 50 and 59 years old with active or convalescent COVID-19.

CDR3 sequence reads: CASSALRRAYNSPLHF. The DNA of the CDR3 is TGTGCCAGCAGTGCCTTGCGGCGGGCATATAATTCACCCCTCCACTTT. V and J are TRBV6-1 and TRBJ1-6, with no clear D. Trimming shortened V by 4 bases and J by 4 bases, and 14 bases separated the two germline ends. Germline lookup yields CDR1 MNHNS and CDR2 SASEGT. The CDR3 contains 16 residues.

The chain has TRBV15 and TRBJ2-5; TRBD2 might be the D (5 bases). This CDR3 is built from 15 residues. CDR1 is LNHNV, CDR2 YYDKDF, per germline (reference sequence). V lost 0 bases, J lost 7 bases, and 15 bases lay in between. The CDR3 DNA reads TGTGCCACCAGCAGAGAGAGTAGCGTGGACGGGACCCAGTACTTC. Translating gives CATSRESSVDGTQYF.

The V call is TRBV6-5, the J call TRBJ2-7; TRBD2 agrees at 8 bases. V lost 4 bases, J lost 0 bases, and 8 bases stayed unmatched. The CDR3 covers 16 residues. CDR1 is MNHEY, CDR2 SVGAGI, per germline. The CDR3 DNA reads TGTGCCAGCAGTTCTAAAAGCGGGGGACTCTCCTACGAGCAGTACTTC. Translating gives CASSSKSGGLSYEQYF.

The J gene is TRBJ2-7, the V gene TRBV19, with TRBD1 identical over 11 bases. Unmatched junction bases numbered 2, after V lost 1 base and J lost 3 bases. The CDR3 is 15 amino acids. The germline V gene has CDR1 LNHDA and CDR2 SQIVND (reference sequence). The CDR3 nucleotides read TGTGCCAGTAGTATAGGCGGGACAGGGGGCTACGAGCAGTACTTC. It yields the protein CASSIGGTGGYEQYF. Drawing the rest from reference TRBV19 and TRBJ2-7, the complete variable domain is DGGITQSPKYLFRKEGQNVTLSCEQNLNHDAMYWYRQDPGQGLRLIYYSQIVNDFQKGDIAEGYSVSREKKESFPLTVTSAQKNPTAFYLCASSIGGTGGYEQYFGPGTRLTVT.

This rearrangement joins TRBV6-5 to TRBJ2-1, with 11 bases lining up with TRBD2. The CDR3 runs to 14 residues. J was trimmed by 9 bases and V by 2 bases; bases with no gene match: 3. Per the germline V gene, CDR1 is MNHEY and CDR2 is SVGAGI. In nucleotides, the CDR3 is TGTGCCAGCAGTTACACTAGCGGGAGAGGTGAGCAGTTCTTC. It codes for CASSYTSGRGEQFF.

The V gene is TRBV5-1, the J gene TRBJ2-1, with D maybe TRBD1 (6 bases). CDR1 is SGHRS and CDR2 is YFSETQ in the germline V gene. CDR3 size: 15 residues. The germline V and J ends were trimmed by 2 bases and 4 bases, with 13 bases remaining between them. CDR3 amino acids: CASSLGDTVYNEQFF. In DNA, the CDR3 is TGCGCCAGCAGCTTAGGGGACACCGTATACAATGAGCAGTTCTTC.

The rearrangement uses TRBV27 and TRBJ2-2; the match to TRBD1 covers 9 bases. Germline loops: CDR1 MNHEY, CDR2 SMNVEV (reference sequence). The CDR3 sequence is 15 residues long. V dropped 8 bases and J dropped 7; count of bases not matched to a gene: 11. Here the CDR3 DNA reads TGTGCCAGCGCTCGGACAGGGGTTTTTGACGGGGAGCTGTTTTTT. As protein: CASARTGVFDGELFF.

This chain connects TRBV2 to TRBJ2-1; perhaps TRBD2 as D (6 bases). CDR1 and CDR2 from the germline V gene are SNHLY and FYNNEI. The ends were cut back, 6 bases at V and 7 bases at J, with 16 bases in the middle. This CDR3 is 14 amino acids long. The DNA for the CDR3 is TGTGCCAGCAGGCAGGCACAACGGGGGAATGAGCAGTTCTTC. It codes for CASRQAQRGNEQFF.

The chain employs TRBV4-3 and TRBJ2-7; 9 bases fit TRBD2. Trimming at V came to 8 bases and at J to 5 bases, leaving 13 bases not matched to a gene. The CDR3 has 15 amino acids. CDR1 and CDR2 from the germline V gene are LGHNA and YSLEER. For the CDR3, the DNA is TGCGCCAGCGGCTTAGGGATGGCGGGAGGGAACGAGCAGTACTTC. Its protein product is CASGLGMAGGNEQYF.

V usage is TRBV30 and J usage is TRBJ1-2; 9 bases agree with TRBD1. Looked up from germline, CDR1 is GTSNPN and CDR2 is SVGIG (reference sequence). This CDR3 is built from 12 residues. V dropped 5 bases and J dropped 5; count of bases not matched to a gene: 3. The CDR3 DNA is TGTGCCTGGTCCGGGACAGGGTATGGCTACACCTTC. Its protein is CAWSGTGYGYTF.

V usage is TRBV11-2 and J usage is TRBJ2-1; 11 bases match TRBD1. The germline CDR1 and CDR2 sequences are SGHAT and FQNNGV. Losses at the gene ends were 5 bases for V and 7 bases for J; bases not matched to a gene: 7. The length of the CDR3 is 15 residues. CDR3 bases: TGTGCCAGCAGCGGCCAGGGACAGGGGGGTAATGAGCAGTTCTTC. Its protein product is CASSGQGQGGNEQFF.

This chain joins TRBV6-2 or TRBV6-3 and TRBJ2-7; maybe TRBD2 (6 bases). The CDR3 has 12 residues. The V gene's germline CDR1 is MNHEY and CDR2 SVGEGT. V lost 6 bases to trimming and J lost 3 bases, with 9 bases between them. This chain's CDR3 is CASSPGGYEQYF. The CDR3 DNA reads as TGTGCCAGCAGCCCCGGGGGCTACGAGCAGTACTTC.

The chain carries TRBV13 and TRBJ2-7; TRBD1 aligns across 10 bases. The CDR3 loop spans 15 amino acids. Germline CDR1 is PRHDT and CDR2 is FYEKMQ (reference sequence). The J segment lost 5 bases and the V segment lost 6 bases, leaving 10 bases of the junction unmatched. In nucleotides, the CDR3 is TGTGCCAGCAGTCTAATGGGGACAGGGGCGGACGAGCAGTACTTC. Its protein product is CASSLMGTGADEQYF. Full variable domain (rest looked up from reference TRBV13 and TRBJ2-7): AAGVIQSPRHLIKEKRETATLKCYPIPRHDTVYWYQQGPGQDPQFLISFYEKMQSDKGSIPDRFSAQQFSDYHSELNMSSLELGDSALYFCASSLMGTGADEQYFGPGTRLTVT.

The chain combines TRBV3-1 (or the pseudogene TRBV3-2) with TRBJ2-3; 11 positions agree with TRBD2. Germline V CDR1 and CDR2: LGHDT, YNNKEL (reference sequence). Germline trimming cut 1 base from V and 2 bases from J; bases unmatched to any gene: 2. The CDR3 contains 16 residues. In DNA form, the CDR3 reads TGTGCCAGCAGCCAAGGGACTAGCGGGCACACAGATACGCAGTATTTT. Protein sequence: CASSQGTSGHTDTQYF.

This chain uses TRBV30 with TRBJ2-7; D might be TRBD1 (5 bases). V was pared by 4 bases and J by 4 bases, with 23 bases between. The CDR3 is made up of 16 amino acids. In germline, CDR1 is GTSNPN, CDR2 SVGIG (reference sequence). This CDR3 is CAWKDQIKGQIYEQYF. The CDR3 DNA sequence: TGTGCCTGGAAGGACCAAATAAAGGGGCAAATTTACGAGCAGTACTTC.

The genes are TRBV7-2 and TRBJ1-6, with a weak D call TRBD1 (5 bases). The CDR3 has 14 residues. Trimming removed 6 bases from V and 4 bases from J, with 10 bases in between. The germline CDR1 and CDR2 sequences are SGHTA and FQGNSA. The CDR3 loop reads CASRTAPYNSPLHF. The CDR3 DNA reads TGTGCCAGCAGGACAGCACCTTATAATTCACCCCTCCACTTT.

V is TRBV5-4 and J is TRBJ1-4; no clear D gene. Germline-derived CDR1 and CDR2 are SGHNT and YYREEE (reference sequence). Trimming removed 6 bases at V and 7 bases at J, with 7 bases between. This CDR3 has 11 amino acids. The CDR3, as DNA: TGTGCCAGCAAAGGAGGTGAAAAACTGTTTTTT. It is translated as CASKGGEKLFF.

The genes are TRBV5-6 and TRBJ1-6, with D possibly matching TRBD1 (5 bases). Germline CDR1 is SGHDT and CDR2 is YYEEEE. Trimming took 1 base from V and 10 from J, leaving 15 bases between them. The CDR3 is made up of 15 amino acids. The CDR3: CASSLKQVIESPLHF. The DNA for the CDR3 is TGTGCCAGCAGCTTGAAACAGGTCATTGAGTCACCCCTCCACTTT. Supplemented by reference TRBV5-6 and TRBJ1-6, the full variable domain reads DAGVTQSPTHLIKTRGQQVTLRCSPKSGHDTVSWYQQALGQGPQFIFQYYEEEERQRGNFPDRFSGHQFPNYSSELNVNALLLGDSALYLCASSLKQVIESPLHFGNGTRLTVT.

This clone was seen more than once but under ten times. The V call is TRBV6-5, the J call TRBJ1-1, with D maybe TRBD1 (5 bases). The CDR3 covers 12 residues. The V gene lost 7 bases and the J gene lost 4 bases, with 10 bases spanning the gap. The V gene's germline CDR1 is MNHEY and CDR2 SVGAGI. CDR3 loop: CASIRAGTEAFF. The CDR3 DNA reads as TGTGCCAGCATCAGGGCAGGCACTGAAGCTTTCTTT.